These T cell receptor beta chains were read from a single sample in a study of cytomegalovirus exposure and HLA in healthy donors. TCRdb keeps only in-frame clones here, not all; method: immunoSEQ multiplex PCR. The sample records around 150,000 clones, roughly 90% being singletons. The material sequenced was PBMCs. These receptors all come from a woman under 30 in good health and CMV-seronegative. The CDR3 runs from the conserved cysteine through the conserved F or W. A D gene is named only where the DNA matches it firmly. Clone size is given for some rows only: seen once, a few or many times, or a class if the clone is expanded.

d_gene	v_gene	j_gene	abundance	CDR3nt	CDR3aa
TRBD1	TRBV4-1	TRBJ1-1	NA	TGCGCCAGCAGCCGTTTCACAGGGGTAAGGAACACTGAAGCTTTCTTT	CASSRFTGVRNTEAFF
TRBD1	TRBV10-3	TRBJ1-2	NA	TGTGCCATCAGTGATATTACAGGGGGCGACTATGGCTACACCTTC	CAISDITGGDYGYTF
TRBD2	TRBV28	TRBJ2-3	NA	TGTGCCAGCGGGACTAGCGGGGGAAAAAGCACAGATACGCAGTATTTT	CASGTSGGKSTDTQYF
TRBD1	TRBV7-3	TRBJ2-3	NA	TGTGCCAGCAGTTCGGGACAGGGGACAGATACGCAGTATTTT	CASSSGQGTDTQYF
NA	TRBV19	TRBJ2-7	NA	TGTGCCAGTAGTATCTCGACAGGTCTTGTCTACGAGCAGTACTTC	CASSISTGLVYEQYF
NA	TRBV5-3	TRBJ2-7	NA	TGTGCCAGAATTACTCGGATAGTAGGGGGTGTCTCCTACGAGCAGTACTTC	CARITRIVGGVSYEQYF
TRBD1	TRBV28	TRBJ1-2	NA	TGTGCCAGCAGTTTATTGGGACAGATCCAACTCTATGGCTACACCTTC	CASSLLGQIQLYGYTF
NA	TRBV7-3	TRBJ2-3	once	TGTGCCAGCAGCCGGACTGCCCAGGGCACAGATACGCAGTATTTT	CASSRTAQGTDTQYF
NA	TRBV2	TRBJ2-3	once	TGTGCCAGCCAGGACCCTAGCGGCACAGATACGCAGTATTTT	CASQDPSGTDTQYF
NA	TRBV28	TRBJ1-4	once	TGTGCCAGCACAGGGGCGGCTAATGAAAAACTGTTTTTT	CASTGAANEKLFF
TRBD1	TRBV6-1	TRBJ2-7	NA	TGTGCCAGCAGTTTCGGGACAGGGGAGAACGAGCAGTACTTC	CASSFGTGENEQYF
TRBD1	TRBV28	TRBJ2-7	NA	TGTGCCAGCAGTTTGACAGGGGATGAGCAGTACTTC	CASSLTGDEQYF
NA	TRBV21-1	TRBJ2-1	NA	TGTGCCAGCAGCAAAAACCCCTTTCCCCGGGGATACAATGAGCAGTTCTTC	CASSKNPFPRGYNEQFF
NA	TRBV6-5	TRBJ1-2	NA	TGTGCCAGCAGTTCCCAGGGGCACTATGGCTACACCTTC	CASSSQGHYGYTF
NA	TRBV6-5	TRBJ2-7	NA	TGTGCCAGCAGTTACTCCATTTCAAACGAGCAGTACTTC	CASSYSISNEQYF
NA	TRBV27	TRBJ1-2	NA	TGTGCCAGCAGTTTATCGTCCCAACACGGCTACACCTTC	CASSLSSQHGYTF